This record covers a single TCR beta chain. This CDR3 has 13 amino acids. V dropped 6 bases and J dropped 8 bases, with 16 bases sitting between them. The data originate from a study of blood T cell repertoires in COVID-19. TCRdb keeps only in-frame clones here, not all; method: immunoSEQ multiplex PCR. In the table there are 150,000 to 200,000 clones, roughly 79% of which are singletons. What was sequenced was peripheral blood. The chain uses TRBV12-3 or TRBV12-4 and TRBJ1-2; no definite D call. This TCR was sampled from a woman in her 40s with COVID-19, enrolled during active disease. The CDR3 spells CASSSAPLGGYTF. CDR3 bases: TGTGCCAGCAGCTCGGCGCCACTCGGGGGCTACACCTTC.